A selection of T cell receptor beta chains follows, all from one sample in a study of blood T cell repertoires in COVID-19. Method: immunoSEQ multiplex PCR; TCRdb's copy keeps in-frame clones and lacks some. The repertoire holds approximately 80,000 clones, with approximately 78% as singletons. Sequenced input: peripheral blood. The origin of the receptors is a man aged 55-75 years with acute or convalescent COVID-19. CDR3s include the opening cysteine and the closing phenylalanine or tryptophan. Each record gives: V gene, J gene, D gene, clone size, CDR3 DNA, CDR3 protein. A D gene is named only where the DNA matches it firmly. The size entry is marked missing in some rows and otherwise reads once, few, many or a size class.

v_gene: TRBV6-2/TRBV6-3
j_gene: TRBJ1-1
d_gene: .
abundance: .
CDR3nt: TGTGCCAGCAGTAGTACGGCAGGGCGGCAAGCTTTCTTT
CDR3aa: CASSSTAGRQAFF

v_gene: TRBV12-3/TRBV12-4
j_gene: TRBJ1-6
d_gene: .
abundance: .
CDR3nt: TGTGCCAGCAGTTTCGGGGGGCGCTCACCCCTCCACTTT
CDR3aa: CASSFGGRSPLHF

v_gene: TRBV28
j_gene: TRBJ1-3
d_gene: .
abundance: once
CDR3nt: TGTGCCAGCAGTGCGCTACCGGGGGGCTCTGGAAACACCATATATTTT
CDR3aa: CASSALPGGSGNTIYF

v_gene: TRBV11-2
j_gene: TRBJ1-2
d_gene: .
abundance: .
CDR3nt: TGTGCCAGCAGCTTAAGGGCAGGGGCTAACTATGGCTACACCTTC
CDR3aa: CASSLRAGANYGYTF

v_gene: TRBV28
j_gene: TRBJ1-6
d_gene: .
abundance: .
CDR3nt: TGTGCCAGCAGTTTAGGGGACATAGCAATGGATAATTCACCCCTCCACTTT
CDR3aa: CASSLGDIAMDNSPLHF

v_gene: TRBV7-2
j_gene: TRBJ2-6
d_gene: TRBD1
abundance: .
CDR3nt: TGTGCCAGCAGCGGACAGGGATTCTCTGGGGCCAACGTCCTGACTTTC
CDR3aa: CASSGQGFSGANVLTF

v_gene: TRBV9
j_gene: TRBJ2-3
d_gene: .
abundance: once
CDR3nt: TGTGCCAGCAGCTTCACTACAGGGTCAGATACGCAGTATTTT
CDR3aa: CASSFTTGSDTQYF

v_gene: TRBV6-5
j_gene: TRBJ1-4
d_gene: .
abundance: .
CDR3nt: TGTGCCAGCAGTATGGGGGGGCGCGGTGAAAAACTGTTTTTT
CDR3aa: CASSMGGRGEKLFF

v_gene: TRBV18
j_gene: TRBJ1-2
d_gene: .
abundance: once
CDR3nt: TGTGCCAGCTCCCCGTTCGCTAGAGAGGGCGGCTATGGCTACACCTTC
CDR3aa: CASSPFAREGGYGYTF

v_gene: TRBV19
j_gene: TRBJ1-5
d_gene: .
abundance: .
CDR3nt: TGTGCCAGTAGTATAAGCCAGGGGAATCAGCCCCAGCATTTT
CDR3aa: CASSISQGNQPQHF

v_gene: TRBV2
j_gene: TRBJ2-3
d_gene: .
abundance: .
CDR3nt: TGTGCCAGCAGAACAGGGATTGTGACAGATACGCAGTATTTT
CDR3aa: CASRTGIVTDTQYF

v_gene: TRBV18
j_gene: TRBJ2-2
d_gene: .
abundance: .
CDR3nt: TGTGCCAGCTCACCATTGAGGACACCCGACACCGGGGAGCTGTTTTTT
CDR3aa: CASSPLRTPDTGELFF

v_gene: TRBV6-5
j_gene: TRBJ1-1
d_gene: .
abundance: .
CDR3nt: TGTGCCAGCAGGGAGGGGAAGGGGTCGAACACTGAAGCTTTCTTT
CDR3aa: CASREGKGSNTEAFF

v_gene: TRBV4-3
j_gene: TRBJ2-1
d_gene: TRBD1
abundance: .
CDR3nt: TGCGCCAGCAGCCCTGGACAGGCGAGGACCAATGAGCAGTTCTTC
CDR3aa: CASSPGQARTNEQFF

v_gene: TRBV18
j_gene: TRBJ2-7
d_gene: .
abundance: .
CDR3nt: TGTGCCAGCTCACCGGGCCCAGCCGGCTACGAGCAGTACTTC
CDR3aa: CASSPGPAGYEQYF

v_gene: TRBV18
j_gene: TRBJ2-7
d_gene: .
abundance: .
CDR3nt: TGTGCCAGCTCAGGAGGGACGGGCTTTTCCCACGAGCAGTACTTC
CDR3aa: CASSGGTGFSHEQYF

v_gene: TRBV5-1
j_gene: TRBJ2-7
d_gene: TRBD1
abundance: .
CDR3nt: TGCGCCAGCAGCTTGGGACAGGGCAGCTACGAGCAGTACTTC
CDR3aa: CASSLGQGSYEQYF

v_gene: TRBV5-1
j_gene: TRBJ2-7
d_gene: TRBD1
abundance: .
CDR3nt: TGCGCCAGGCACAGCCTAGCAGGGGGCATCTACGAGCAGTACTTC
CDR3aa: CARHSLAGGIYEQYF

v_gene: TRBV7-3
j_gene: TRBJ2-3
d_gene: .
abundance: once
CDR3nt: TGTGCCAGCAGCCAAGCGGCAGGGGCCGGCACAGATACGCAGTATTTT
CDR3aa: CASSQAAGAGTDTQYF

v_gene: TRBV25-1
j_gene: TRBJ1-3
d_gene: .
abundance: few
CDR3nt: TGTGCCAGCAGTGAATCCAGGGTTGGAAACACCATATATTTT
CDR3aa: CASSESRVGNTIYF

v_gene: TRBV5-8
j_gene: TRBJ1-1
d_gene: TRBD1
abundance: few
CDR3nt: TGTGCCAGCAGCTTTATCGCAGGGGGCCTGGCTGAAGCTTTCTTT
CDR3aa: CASSFIAGGLAEAFF

v_gene: TRBV19
j_gene: TRBJ2-3
d_gene: TRBD2
abundance: few
CDR3nt: TGTGCCAGTAGTGGCCGGGGGGGGCCTACAGATACGCAGTATTTT
CDR3aa: CASSGRGGPTDTQYF

v_gene: TRBV5-4
j_gene: TRBJ2-7
d_gene: TRBD1
abundance: .
CDR3nt: TGTGCCAGCAGCTCCAAGACAGGGAGCTCCTACGAGCAGTACTTC
CDR3aa: CASSSKTGSSYEQYF

v_gene: TRBV10-3
j_gene: TRBJ2-3
d_gene: TRBD2
abundance: once
CDR3nt: TGTGCCATCAGTGAACGCGAAGCGGGAGTCGCAGATACGCAGTATTTT
CDR3aa: CAISEREAGVADTQYF

v_gene: TRBV5-5
j_gene: TRBJ1-4
d_gene: TRBD1
abundance: .
CDR3nt: TGTGCCAGCAGCCCGGGACAGGGGAATAATGAAAAACTGTTTTTT
CDR3aa: CASSPGQGNNEKLFF

v_gene: TRBV2
j_gene: TRBJ2-5
d_gene: TRBD2
abundance: .
CDR3nt: TGTGCCAGCAGTGCCCAGCGGGGGGGACAAGAGACCCAGTACTTC
CDR3aa: CASSAQRGGQETQYF

v_gene: TRBV7-2
j_gene: TRBJ2-7
d_gene: .
abundance: .
CDR3nt: TGTGCCAGCAGCATACTGACCACGGGGGAAGCCTACGAGCAGTACTTC
CDR3aa: CASSILTTGEAYEQYF

v_gene: TRBV6-5
j_gene: TRBJ2-7
d_gene: .
abundance: .
CDR3nt: TGTGCCAGCAGTTACTCTTTTAATTCCTACGAGCAGTACTTC
CDR3aa: CASSYSFNSYEQYF

v_gene: TRBV5-6
j_gene: TRBJ2-5
d_gene: .
abundance: .
CDR3nt: TGTGCCAGCAGCTTGAAGGGAGCCACTCCGAAAGAGACCCAGTACTTC
CDR3aa: CASSLKGATPKETQYF

v_gene: TRBV4-3
j_gene: TRBJ1-2
d_gene: .
abundance: .
CDR3nt: TGCGCCAGCAGCCAAGGGCGGCTTGGGGGGGGCTACACCTTC
CDR3aa: CASSQGRLGGGYTF

v_gene: TRBV10-3
j_gene: TRBJ2-1
d_gene: TRBD1
abundance: .
CDR3nt: TGTGCCATCAGGACGGGACAGGGTTACAATGAGCAGTTCTTC
CDR3aa: CAIRTGQGYNEQFF